This is a list of T cell receptor beta chains from one sample in a study of patients and donors after allogeneic stem cell transplantation. MiXCR, applied by TCRdb to the RT-PCR reads, yields one record per CDR3 protein. The profile shows 20,000 to 30,000 distinct CDR3 sequences, 35% to 45% of them singletons. Specimen: blood, either unsorted or a sorted T cell fraction (not recorded which). Every receptor here comes from a human donor who was either an allogeneic HSCT recipient or a stem cell or donor lymphocyte infusion donor (not recorded which). It is not recorded whose cells these are; they may come from a transplant donor. CDR3s include the opening cysteine and the closing phenylalanine or tryptophan. Fields, in order: CDR3 protein, CDR3 DNA, clone size, J gene, V gene, D gene. A D gene is named only where the DNA matches it firmly. Size values are once, few and many counts, or a class for expanded clones, and some rows have none.

CSASPGTEAFF	TGCAGTGCTAGTCCTGGCACTGAAGCTTTCTTT	-	TRBJ1-1	TRBV20-1	-
CSYSTQDRTYEQYF	TGCAGCTACTCAACCCAGGACAGAACCTACGAGCAGTACTTC	-	TRBJ2-7	TRBV29-1	-
CASSSWTGMDVRETQYF	TGTGCCAGCAGTTCCTGGACAGGGATGGATGTTAGAGAGACCCAGTACTTC	few	TRBJ2-5	TRBV12-3/TRBV12-4	TRBD1
CSAFRDPYEQYF	TGCAGTGCCTTCAGGGATCCTTACGAGCAGTACTTC	many	TRBJ2-7	TRBV20-1	-
CASSPTTDSPLHF	TGTGCCAGCAGCCCAACCACGGATTCACCCCTCCACTTT	-	TRBJ1-6	TRBV7-2	-
CASSAGAFETQYF	TGTGCCAGCAGCGCCGGAGCATTTGAGACCCAGTACTTC	-	TRBJ2-5	TRBV12-3/TRBV12-4	-
CASRQYSGSNDEQYF	TGTGCCAGCAGGCAATATAGCGGGAGTAACGACGAGCAGTACTTC	-	TRBJ2-7	TRBV11-2	TRBD2
CASSSRWREIHQETQYF	TGTGCCAGCAGCTCCCGTTGGCGGGAGATTCACCAAGAGACCCAGTACTTC	-	TRBJ2-5	TRBV7-2	TRBD2
CASSQAYGGINYGYTF	TGCGCCAGCAGCCAGGCATACGGGGGGATTAACTATGGCTACACCTTC	few	TRBJ1-2	TRBV4-1	-
CASSLAAGSGPQHF	TGTGCCAGCAGCTTGGCCGCGGGTTCGGGGCCCCAGCATTTT	-	TRBJ1-5	TRBV5-5	-
CASQQGAEGEAFF	TGTGCCAGCCAACAGGGGGCGGAAGGTGAAGCTTTCTTT	-	TRBJ1-1	TRBV6-5	TRBD1
CASSLGGTGQSPLHF	TGTGCCAGCAGCTTAGGGGGCACAGGACAATCACCCCTCCACTTT	few	TRBJ1-6	TRBV7-9	-
CASSLEGLNTGELFF	TGCGCCAGCAGCTTGGAGGGACTTAACACCGGGGAGCTGTTTTTT	-	TRBJ2-2	TRBV5-1	-
CASSLVLAPYNEQFF	TGTGCCAGCAGTTTAGTACTAGCGCCGTACAATGAGCAGTTCTTC	few	TRBJ2-1	TRBV6-5	TRBD2
CASSLAFWVQPQHF	TGCGCCAGCAGCTTGGCCTTTTGGGTACAGCCCCAGCATTTT	-	TRBJ1-5	TRBV5-1	-
CASSLAGTDNEKLFF	TGCGCTAGCAGCTTGGCCGGGACCGATAATGAAAAACTGTTTTTT	once	TRBJ1-4	TRBV5-1	-
CASSLPPRTGTTEAFF	TGCGCCAGCAGCCTACCGCCGCGCACAGGGACCACTGAAGCTTTCTTT	-	TRBJ1-1	TRBV4-1	-
CAISEERANEQFF	TGTGCCATCAGTGAGGAGCGGGCCAATGAGCAGTTCTTC	-	TRBJ2-1	TRBV10-3	-
CASRRVYGYTF	TGTGCCAGCAGAAGGGTCTATGGCTACACCTTC	-	TRBJ1-2	TRBV28	-
CASSPMGTGDNQPQHF	TGTGCCAGCAGCCCCATGGGGACAGGGGACAATCAGCCCCAGCATTTT	-	TRBJ1-5	TRBV7-9	TRBD1
CASSAYRAVRGPDTQYF	TGTGCCAGCAGCGCATACAGGGCCGTAAGGGGTCCGGATACGCAGTATTTT	-	TRBJ2-3	TRBV21-1	-
CASSQGQGATNEKLFF	TGCGCCAGCAGCCAAGGTCAGGGGGCGACTAATGAAAAACTGTTTTTT	-	TRBJ1-4	TRBV4-1	TRBD1
CATGPGGAEAFF	TGTGCCACCGGCCCGGGAGGCGCTGAAGCTTTCTTT	-	TRBJ1-1	TRBV10-3	-
CASESVNTGELFF	TGCGCCAGTGAATCAGTGAACACCGGGGAGCTGTTTTTT	few	TRBJ2-2	TRBV4-1	-
CSARVLGVLGANEKLFF	TGCAGTGCTAGGGTGTTGGGGGTATTGGGAGCTAATGAAAAACTGTTTTTT	few	TRBJ1-4	TRBV20-1	-
CASRREISGNTIYF	TGTGCCAGCCGGCGGGAGATCTCTGGAAACACCATATATTTT	-	TRBJ1-3	TRBV7-9	-
CASSQEGGTPVNYGYTF	TGTGCCAGCAGCCAAGAGGGCGGGACACCCGTTAACTATGGCTACACCTTC	-	TRBJ1-2	TRBV4-2	-
CAISDKAGAYEQYF	TGTGCCATCAGTGACAAAGCGGGGGCCTACGAGCAGTACTTC	-	TRBJ2-7	TRBV10-3	TRBD2
CASSDRGNSPLHF	TGTGCCAGCAGTGACAGGGGAAATTCACCCCTCCACTTT	few	TRBJ1-6	TRBV6-1	-
CASHILNSGRNGFYNEQFF	TGCGCCAGCCACATCCTGAATAGCGGGAGGAACGGATTCTACAATGAGCAGTTCTTC	-	TRBJ2-1	TRBV5-1	TRBD2
CASTEAGNYGYTF	TGTGCCAGCACCGAGGCCGGAAACTATGGCTACACCTTC	few	TRBJ1-2	TRBV2	-
CATSDFGGGSDTQYF	TGTGCCACCAGTGATTTTGGCGGGGGGTCAGATACGCAGTATTTT	few	TRBJ2-3	TRBV24-1	TRBD2
CASSQIGQGFSPLHF	TGTGCCAGCAGCCAAATTGGACAGGGGTTTTCACCCCTCCACTTT	-	TRBJ1-6	TRBV3-1	TRBD1
CASSVEGNEQYF	TGTGCCAGCAGTGTAGAGGGCAACGAGCAGTACTTC	-	TRBJ2-7	TRBV2	-
CASSSTGTGPHIQYF	TGTGCCAGCAGCTCCACCGGGACAGGGCCGCACATTCAGTACTTC	-	TRBJ2-4	TRBV12-3/TRBV12-4	TRBD1
CASSQSTEAFF	TGCGCCAGCAGCCAGTCCACTGAAGCTTTCTTT	-	TRBJ1-1	TRBV4-1	-
CASKSDRSNQPQHF	TGTGCCAGCAAATCGGACAGGAGCAATCAGCCCCAGCATTTT	-	TRBJ1-5	TRBV2	TRBD1
CASSFSGGAYEQYF	TGCGCCAGCAGCTTCAGCGGTGGGGCCTACGAGCAGTACTTC	-	TRBJ2-7	TRBV5-1	-
CASSTGQFQETQYF	TGCGCCAGCAGCACTGGACAGTTCCAAGAGACCCAGTACTTC	-	TRBJ2-5	TRBV5-1	-
CASTVQGAGQPQHF	TGTGCCAGCACCGTACAGGGGGCTGGTCAGCCCCAGCATTTT	few	TRBJ1-5	TRBV28	TRBD1